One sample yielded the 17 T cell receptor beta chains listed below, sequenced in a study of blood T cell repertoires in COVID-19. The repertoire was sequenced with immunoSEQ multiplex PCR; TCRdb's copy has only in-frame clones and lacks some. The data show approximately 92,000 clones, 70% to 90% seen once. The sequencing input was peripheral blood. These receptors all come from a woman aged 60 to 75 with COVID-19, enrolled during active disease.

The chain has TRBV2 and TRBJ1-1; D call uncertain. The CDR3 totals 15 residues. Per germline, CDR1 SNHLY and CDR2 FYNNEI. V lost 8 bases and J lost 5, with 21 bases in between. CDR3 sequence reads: CASRAGSPRGTEAFF. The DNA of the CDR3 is TGTGCCAGCCGGGCAGGATCGCCCCGGGGAACTGAAGCTTTCTTT.

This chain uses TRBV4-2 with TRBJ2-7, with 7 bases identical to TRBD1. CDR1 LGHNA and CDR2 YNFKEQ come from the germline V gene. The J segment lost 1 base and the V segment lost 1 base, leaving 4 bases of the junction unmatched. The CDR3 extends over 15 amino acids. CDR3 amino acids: CASSQVRDSSYEQYF. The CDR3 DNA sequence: TGTGCCAGCAGCCAAGTAAGGGACAGTTCCTACGAGCAGTACTTC.

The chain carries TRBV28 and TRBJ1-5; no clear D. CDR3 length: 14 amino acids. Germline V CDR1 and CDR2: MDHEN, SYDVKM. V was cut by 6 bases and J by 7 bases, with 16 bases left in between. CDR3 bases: TGTGCCAGCAGCCCATCCTCAATTCGGCAGCCCCAGCATTTT. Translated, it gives CASSPSSIRQPQHF.

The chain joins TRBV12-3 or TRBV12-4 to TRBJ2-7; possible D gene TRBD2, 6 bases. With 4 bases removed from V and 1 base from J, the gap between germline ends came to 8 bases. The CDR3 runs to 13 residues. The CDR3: CASSSGTSYEQYF. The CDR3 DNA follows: TGTGCCAGCAGTTCCGGGACTTCCTACGAGCAGTACTTC.

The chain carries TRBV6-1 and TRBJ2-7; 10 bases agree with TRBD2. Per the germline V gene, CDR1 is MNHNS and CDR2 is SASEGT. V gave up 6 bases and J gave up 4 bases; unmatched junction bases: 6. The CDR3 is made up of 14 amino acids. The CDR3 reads CASRTGAGGYEQYF. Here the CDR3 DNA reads TGTGCCAGCAGAACCGGAGCGGGGGGGTACGAGCAGTACTTC.

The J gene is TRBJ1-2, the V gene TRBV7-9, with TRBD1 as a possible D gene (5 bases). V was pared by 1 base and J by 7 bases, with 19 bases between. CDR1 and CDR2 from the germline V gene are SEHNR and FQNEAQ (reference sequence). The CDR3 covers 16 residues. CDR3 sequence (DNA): TGTGCCAGCAGCTTAGAACAGGTTTTTTTCTCTCGTGGCTACACCTTC. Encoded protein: CASSLEQVFFSRGYTF.

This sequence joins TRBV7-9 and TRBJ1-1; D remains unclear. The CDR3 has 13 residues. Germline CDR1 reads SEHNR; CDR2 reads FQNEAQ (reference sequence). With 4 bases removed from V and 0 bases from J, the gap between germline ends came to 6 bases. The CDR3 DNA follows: TGTGCCAGCAGCTCTGCGATGAACACTGAAGCTTTCTTT. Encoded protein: CASSSAMNTEAFF.

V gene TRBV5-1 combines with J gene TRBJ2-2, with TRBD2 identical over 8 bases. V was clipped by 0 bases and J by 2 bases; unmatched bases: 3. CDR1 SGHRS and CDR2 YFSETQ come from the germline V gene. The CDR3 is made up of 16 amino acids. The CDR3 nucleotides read TGCGCCAGCAGCTTGGATACTAGCGGTAACACCGGGGAGCTGTTTTTT. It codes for CASSLDTSGNTGELFF.

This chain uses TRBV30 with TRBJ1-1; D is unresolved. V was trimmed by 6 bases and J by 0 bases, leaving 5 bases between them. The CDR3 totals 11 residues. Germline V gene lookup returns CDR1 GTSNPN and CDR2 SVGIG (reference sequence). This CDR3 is CACRVNTEAFF. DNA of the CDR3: TGTGCCTGCCGGGTGAACACTGAAGCTTTCTTT.

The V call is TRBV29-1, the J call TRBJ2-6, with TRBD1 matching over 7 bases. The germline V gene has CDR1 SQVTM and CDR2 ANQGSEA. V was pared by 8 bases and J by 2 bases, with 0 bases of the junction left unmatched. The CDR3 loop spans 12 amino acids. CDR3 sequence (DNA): TGCAGCACAGGGGCTGGGGCCAACGTCCTGACTTTC. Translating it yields CSTGAGANVLTF.

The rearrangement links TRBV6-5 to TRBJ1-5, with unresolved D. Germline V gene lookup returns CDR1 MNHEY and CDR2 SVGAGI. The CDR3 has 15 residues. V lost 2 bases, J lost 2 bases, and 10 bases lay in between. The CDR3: CASSYLNQGNQPQHF. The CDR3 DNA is TGTGCCAGCAGTTACCTAAATCAGGGCAATCAGCCCCAGCATTTT.

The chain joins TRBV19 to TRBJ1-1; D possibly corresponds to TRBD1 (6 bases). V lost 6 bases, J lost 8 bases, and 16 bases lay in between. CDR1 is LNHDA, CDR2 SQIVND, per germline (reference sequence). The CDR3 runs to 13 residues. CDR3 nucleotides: TGTGCCAGTAGGCCGACAGGTGGAGAGGAAGCTTTCTTT. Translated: CASRPTGGEEAFF.

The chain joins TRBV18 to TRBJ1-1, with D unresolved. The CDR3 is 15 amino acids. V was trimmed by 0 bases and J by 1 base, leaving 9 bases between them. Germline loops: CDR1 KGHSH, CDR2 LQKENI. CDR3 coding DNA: TGTGCCAGCTCACCACCAGCCACCAAGAACACTGAAGCTTTCTTT. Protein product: CASSPPATKNTEAFF.

The CDR3 reads CASSLALAGGPSYEQYF. The CDR3 DNA sequence: TGCGCCAGCAGCTTGGCACTAGCGGGGGGCCCATCCTACGAGCAGTACTTC. The chain links TRBV5-1 to TRBJ2-7; TRBD2 aligns across 12 bases. V lost 0 bases, J lost 1 base, and 5 bases stayed unmatched. The CDR3 has 17 residues. Germline V lookup: CDR1 SGHRS, CDR2 YFSETQ. The whole variable domain, filled in from reference TRBV5-1 and TRBJ2-7, reads KAGVTQTPRYLIKTRGQQVTLSCSPISGHRSVSWYQQTPGQGLQFLFEYFSETQRNKGNFPGRFSGRQFSNSRSEMNVSTLELGDSALYLCASSLALAGGPSYEQYFGPGTRLTVT.

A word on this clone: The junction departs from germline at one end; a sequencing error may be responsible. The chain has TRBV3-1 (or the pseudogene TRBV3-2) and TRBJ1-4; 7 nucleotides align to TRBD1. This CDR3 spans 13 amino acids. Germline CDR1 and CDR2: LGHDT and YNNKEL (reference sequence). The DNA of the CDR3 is TGTGCCAGCCGCCAGGGGGGGGGCGAAAAACTGTTTTTT. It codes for CASRQGGGEKLFF.

CDR3 sequence reads: CAISERDGAYEQYF. The DNA for the CDR3 is TGTGCCATCAGTGAGCGTGACGGAGCCTACGAGCAGTACTTC. The chain couples TRBV10-3 to TRBJ2-7, with unresolved D. Trimming removed 2 bases from V and 2 bases from J, with 10 bases in between. The CDR3 covers 14 residues. Germline V gene lookup returns CDR1 ENHRY and CDR2 SYGVKD.

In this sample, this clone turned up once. CDR3 sequence (DNA): TGCGCCAGCAGCTTCCCAACTAGCGGGGGGTCCAACCAAGAGACCCAGTACTTC. Residues: CASSFPTSGGSNQETQYF. The chain employs TRBV5-1 and TRBJ2-5; 12 nucleotides line up with TRBD2. Unmatched junction bases numbered 8, after V lost 2 bases and J lost 0 bases. The V gene's germline CDR1 is SGHRS and CDR2 YFSETQ. The CDR3 contains 18 residues.